This T cell receptor (beta chain) comes out of a study of T cells after yellow fever vaccination. Via MiXCR, TCRdb re-called the 5' RACE reads, giving one row per CDR3 protein. Here the sample spans fewer than 350,000 distinct CDR3 sequences, approximately 4.5% being singletons. This CDR3 is 16 amino acids long. Trimming removed 4 bases from V and 0 bases from J; junction bases left unmatched: 6. Germline V lookup: CDR1 SEHNR, CDR2 FQNEAQ (reference sequence). This clonotype was seen a handful of times. The chain carries TRBV7-9 and TRBJ1-5; TRBD1 matches 7 bases. The sequence derives from a young man who received the YFV17D yellow fever vaccine. Sequencing was performed on PBMCs, taken 15 days after the yellow fever booster vaccination. CDR3 protein: CASSSGTADSNQPQHF. The CDR3, as DNA: TGTGCCAGCAGCTCAGGGACAGCAGATAGCAATCAGCCCCAGCATTTT.